This TCR beta chain emerged from a study of CD8 T cells in ankylosing spondylitis. Overall study results and limits: A motif of under ten highly homologous TCR beta variants was seen as apparently characteristic of ankylosing spondylitis blood.

Details on this clonotype: Its antigen remains unknown.

J was trimmed by 4 bases and V by 0 bases; bases with no gene match: 8. CDR3 length: 17 residues. CDR1 SGHKS and CDR2 YYEKEE come from the germline V gene (reference sequence). TCRdb called the 5' RACE reads again in MiXCR, with one record for every CDR3 protein. The data show around 140,000 distinct CDR3 sequences, 17% seen once. Material for sequencing was blood, either unsorted or a sorted T cell fraction (not recorded which). The chain recombines TRBV5-5 with TRBJ2-1; 9 bases are a match to TRBD2. The sequence was obtained from a male donor with ankylosing spondylitis. This chain's CDR3 is CASSLAVLSGGYNEQFF. The CDR3 bases are TGTGCCAGCAGCTTGGCCGTACTTAGCGGGGGTTACAATGAGCAGTTCTTC.